The 18 T cell receptor beta chains given below trace back to one sample, sequenced in a study of PD-L1 blockade in urothelial cancer. This table comes from immunoSEQ multiplex PCR, and its TCRdb copy is limited to in-frame clones, with some not included. The sample contains some 100,000 clones, around 93% of which appear only once. This material consisted of PBMCs, taken around atezolizumab (anti-PD-L1) treatment. These receptors were taken from a woman older than 75 with urothelial cancer.

The V and J genes are TRBV2 and TRBJ2-2; D is possibly TRBD1 (6 bases). Trimming pared 6 bases from V and 0 bases from J, leaving 11 bases between. The V gene's germline CDR1 is SNHLY and CDR2 FYNNEI. The CDR3 runs to 15 residues. The CDR3 spells CASSAGTSNTGELFF. CDR3 nucleotide sequence: TGTGCCAGCAGCGCCGGGACATCGAACACCGGGGAGCTGTTTTTT.

This sequence joins TRBV19 and TRBJ2-3, with TRBD1 as a possible D gene (5 bases). Germline lookup yields CDR1 LNHDA and CDR2 SQIVND (reference sequence). CDR3 length: 13 amino acids. Trimming took 9 bases from V and 0 from J, leaving 10 bases between them. CDR3 DNA sequence: TGTGCCAGCCGACAGTCTAGCACAGATACGCAGTATTTT. Translating gives CASRQSSTDTQYF.

The V and J genes are TRBV5-1 and TRBJ2-5; TRBD1 matches 7 bases. The CDR3 has 15 residues. Germline CDR1 is SGHRS and CDR2 is YFSETQ. Germline trimming cut 0 bases from V and 5 bases from J; bases unmatched to any gene: 7. The CDR3 nucleotides read TGCGCCAGCAGCTTGGGGGCAGGGGGTGCGGAGACCCAGTACTTC. Translating it yields CASSLGAGGAETQYF.

This CDR3 is CASSDSPGKAGELFF. The CDR3 DNA sequence: TGTGCCAGCAGCGACTCCCCAGGGAAGGCCGGGGAGCTGTTTTTT. This chain links TRBV9 with TRBJ2-2; a possible D gene is TRBD1 (5 bases). CDR3 length: 15 amino acids. Germline-derived CDR1 and CDR2 are SGDLS and YYNGEE. The V gene lost 3 bases and the J gene lost 6 bases, with 15 bases spanning the gap.

This chain uses TRBV6-5 with TRBJ1-1; perhaps TRBD1 as D (5 bases). CDR1 and CDR2 from the germline V gene are MNHEY and SVGAGI. V was pared by 5 bases and J by 0 bases, with 10 bases between. This CDR3 is built from 14 residues. CDR3 nucleotides: TGTGCCAGCAGTGCGGGACGGGTGAACACTGAAGCTTTCTTT. Translated, it gives CASSAGRVNTEAFF.

In DNA form, the CDR3 reads TGCGCCAGCAGACCTGAGGCGCAAGAGACCCAGTACTTC. Translating it yields CASRPEAQETQYF. The J gene is TRBJ2-5, the V gene TRBV5-1; D remains ambiguous. V gave up 5 bases and J gave up 2 bases, with 10 bases separating them. The CDR3 extends over 13 amino acids. CDR1 SGHRS and CDR2 YFSETQ come from the germline V gene. The full variable domain, in which reference TRBV5-1 and TRBJ2-5 provide the parts outside the CDR3, is KAGVTQTPRYLIKTRGQQVTLSCSPISGHRSVSWYQQTPGQGLQFLFEYFSETQRNKGNFPGRFSGRQFSNSRSEMNVSTLELGDSALYLCASRPEAQETQYFGPGTRLLVL.

This clone showed up just a few times. The genes are TRBV27 and TRBJ2-1, with D perhaps matching TRBD1 (6 bases). CDR1 is MNHEY and CDR2 is SMNVEV in the germline V gene (reference sequence). V was shortened by 5 bases and J by 0 bases, with 14 bases between the two germline ends. This CDR3 contains 16 residues. CDR3 nucleotides: TGTGCCAGCAGTCCCAGGGGTATCTTCTCCTACAATGAGCAGTTCTTC. The encoded protein is CASSPRGIFSYNEQFF.

J is TRBJ1-5 and V is TRBV30, with 7 bases lining up with TRBD1. CDR1 is GTSNPN and CDR2 is SVGIG in the germline V gene (reference sequence). J was trimmed by 7 bases and V by 0 bases; bases with no gene match: 6. The CDR3 is made up of 14 amino acids. The CDR3 region is CAWSVLGGEQPQHF. The CDR3 DNA reads TGTGCCTGGAGTGTACTAGGGGGCGAACAGCCCCAGCATTTT.

The J gene is TRBJ2-1, the V gene TRBV7-2; 10 nucleotides line up with TRBD2. Looked up from germline, CDR1 is SGHTA and CDR2 is FQGNSA. The CDR3 consists of 15 residues. The V and J ends lost 3 bases and 6 bases, in that order; junction bases with no gene match: 5. The CDR3 protein is CASSFDSGRSNEQFF. In DNA form, the CDR3 reads TGTGCCAGCAGCTTTGATAGCGGGAGGTCCAATGAGCAGTTCTTC.

The chain employs TRBV6-5 and TRBJ2-3, with 9 bases matching TRBD2. Germline V CDR1 and CDR2: MNHEY, SVGAGI. This CDR3 has 14 amino acids. V lost 4 bases to trimming and J lost 4 bases; unmatched junction nucleotides: 3. CDR3 amino acids: CASSSAGGPDTQYF. The CDR3 DNA sequence: TGTGCCAGCAGTTCAGCGGGAGGTCCAGATACGCAGTATTTT.

The V and J genes are TRBV5-4 and TRBJ2-7; D unresolved. Trimming removed 0 bases from V and 7 bases from J, with 20 bases in between. This CDR3 region has 16 residues. The germline V gene encodes CDR1 SGHNT and CDR2 YYREEE (reference sequence). The CDR3: CASSLGIAERASEQYF. The CDR3 DNA is TGTGCCAGCAGCTTGGGGATAGCAGAAAGAGCGAGTGAGCAGTACTTC.

The V and J genes are TRBV19 and TRBJ2-5; D is perhaps TRBD2 (6 bases). Looked up from germline, CDR1 is LNHDA and CDR2 is SQIVND (reference sequence). CDR3 length equals 12 residues. V was trimmed by 4 bases and J by 14 bases, leaving 17 bases between them. As DNA, the CDR3 is TGTGCCAGTAGTACCGGGGTAGCGGCCAAATACTTC. It encodes CASSTGVAAKYF.

The CDR3 sequence is CASSHRTNYEQYF. CDR3 DNA: TGTGCCAGCAGCCATAGGACTAACTACGAGCAGTACTTC. This sequence joins TRBV7-2 and TRBJ2-7, with a tentative D call TRBD2 (6 bases). The CDR3 contains 13 residues. Germline V gene sequence: CDR1 SGHTA, CDR2 FQGNSA. The ends were cut back, 5 bases at V and 3 bases at J, with 11 bases in the middle.

The CDR3 region is CASSARGLEAFF. Written as DNA, the CDR3 is TGTGCCAGCAGTGCCCGCGGCCTTGAAGCTTTCTTT. This sequence joins TRBV6-1 and TRBJ1-1; D gene ambiguous. V shed 4 bases and J shed 7 bases, with 10 bases lying between them. Germline V CDR1 and CDR2: MNHNS, SASEGT. The CDR3 sequence is 12 residues long.

This clone has only a few counts. V is TRBV25-1 and J is TRBJ2-5; D possibly corresponds to TRBD2 (5 bases). The V end lost 8 bases, the J end lost 4 bases, and 17 bases lay between the germline ends. Germline V CDR1 and CDR2: MGHDK, SYGVNS. This CDR3 has 14 residues. CDR3 DNA: TGTGCCAGCCCCCCGTGCGGGTTTGGAGAGACCCAGTACTTC. Protein product: CASPPCGFGETQYF. Combining the CDR3 with reference TRBV25-1 and TRBJ2-5 gives the whole variable domain EADIYQTPRYLVIGTGKKITLECSQTMGHDKMYWYQQDPGMELHLIHYSYGVNSTEKGDLSSESTVSRIRTEHFPLTLESARPSHTSQYLCASPPCGFGETQYFGPGTRLLVL.

This clone was observed once. The J gene is TRBJ2-7, the V gene TRBV5-1, with 11 positions matching TRBD1. Per the germline V gene, CDR1 is SGHRS and CDR2 is YFSETQ. The CDR3 has 14 residues. Losses at the gene ends were 4 bases for V and 3 bases for J; bases not matched to a gene: 3. The CDR3 nucleotides read TGCGCCAGCAGCGTCGGGACAGGGGGCTACGAGCAGTACTTC. It specifies CASSVGTGGYEQYF. Looking up the rest from reference TRBV5-1 and TRBJ2-7 gives the full variable domain: KAGVTQTPRYLIKTRGQQVTLSCSPISGHRSVSWYQQTPGQGLQFLFEYFSETQRNKGNFPGRFSGRQFSNSRSEMNVSTLELGDSALYLCASSVGTGGYEQYFGPGTRLTVT.

CDR3 in amino acids: CASSREEGTEAFF. The DNA of the CDR3 is TGCGCCAGCAGCAGGGAGGAGGGCACTGAAGCTTTCTTT. This chain connects TRBV10-1 to TRBJ1-1; a weak D match, TRBD1 (5 bases). V lost 6 bases to trimming and J lost 4 bases, with 12 bases between them. The CDR3 is made up of 13 amino acids. CDR1 WNHNN and CDR2 SYGVQD come from the germline V gene (reference sequence).

The J gene is TRBJ2-5, the V gene TRBV13, with TRBD2 matching over 9 bases. The CDR3 consists of 17 residues. Germline-derived CDR1 and CDR2 are PRHDT and FYEKMQ (reference sequence). V trimming: 3 bases; J trimming: 3 bases; junction bases outside the gene matches: 11. The CDR3, as DNA: TGTGCCAGCAGCTTCCCCTTGGTAGCGGGAGAGGAAGAGACCCAGTACTTC. Translated, it gives CASSFPLVAGEEETQYF.